Presented here are 12 T cell receptor beta chains from one specimen sequenced in a study of tumor and adjacent non-tumor tissue in lung cancer. This sample's RNA came from whole unsorted tissue. More than 3 cm separated this lung sample from the edge of the tumor. TCRbeta libraries were built with three rounds of nested PCR, modified from ARM-PCR. TCRdb fed the multiplex PCR reads into MiXCR, producing one record per CDR3 protein. The data hold about 80,000 distinct CDR3 sequences, with approximately 80% observed a single time. The sequencing input was distant non-tumor lung tissue. The origin of the receptors is a man between 60 and 75 years old with non-small cell lung cancer.

A note on this clonotype: The junction departs from germline at one end; a sequencing error may be responsible. The V gene is TRBV11-2, the J gene TRBJ2-5; TRBD1 aligns across 7 bases. This CDR3 has 13 amino acids. Germline lookup yields CDR1 SGHAT and CDR2 FQNNGV. This CDR3 reads CGSSSTGVESQYF. Here the CDR3 DNA reads TGCGGCAGCAGCTCTACAGGGGTAGAGAGCCAGTACTTC.

The chain carries TRBV20-1 and TRBJ2-3; 12 nucleotides line up with TRBD2. Germline CDR1 is DFQATT and CDR2 is SNEGSKA (reference sequence). The CDR3 has 15 amino acids. This CDR3 reads CIAPSGLAGIDTQYF. The CDR3 region has the DNA TGCATTGCCCCCAGCGGACTAGCGGGAATAGATACGCAGTATTTT.

This clonotype was counted many times. The gene calls are TRBV29-1 and TRBJ2-5, with unresolved D. This CDR3 has 12 amino acids. CDR1 is SQVTM and CDR2 is ANQGSEA in the germline V gene. Trimming cost V 4 bases and J 5 bases, with 11 bases left between them. Here the CDR3 DNA reads TGCAGCGTTGGGCCCCTGTGGGAGACCCAGTACTTC. Amino acid sequence: CSVGPLWETQYF.

This chain connects TRBV11-2 to TRBJ1-1, with no clear D. Germline V gene data show CDR1 as SGHAT and CDR2 as FQNNGV. This CDR3 has 15 amino acids. V was clipped by 0 bases and J by 4 bases, with 12 bases between them. CDR3 nucleotide sequence: TGTGCCAGCAGCTTAGAAGGTGGGGTTAGCACTGAAGCTTTCTTT. Residues: CASSLEGGVSTEAFF.

As for this clonotype: At one of its ends the junction is not consistent with the germline gene, which may arise from a read error. This sequence joins TRBV11-3 and TRBJ2-3, with D perhaps matching TRBD2 (6 bases). The CDR3 loop spans 14 amino acids. From germline, CDR1 is SGHNT and CDR2 YENEEA. CDR3 region: CVSSHGGNTDTQYF. The DNA of the CDR3 is TGTGTCAGCAGCCACGGAGGGAACACAGATACGCAGTATTTT.

In the case of this clonotype: As the CDR3 is not closed by the conserved phenylalanine or tryptophan, this likely results from a read error. This chain connects TRBV4-3 to TRBJ2-1; perhaps TRBD2 as D (5 bases). Germline V gene data show CDR1 as LGHNA and CDR2 as YSLEER. The CDR3 contains 17 residues. Trimming took 1 base from V and 0 from J, leaving 13 bases between them. The CDR3, as DNA: TGCGCCAGCAGCCAAGTTCTGGAGGCTAGCTCCTACAATGAGCAGTTCCTC. Amino acid sequence: CASSQVLEASSYNEQFL.

Notes on this clonotype: The junction departs from germline at one end; a sequencing error may be responsible. The rearrangement uses TRBV12-3 or TRBV12-4 and TRBJ1-5, with 9 bases aligning to TRBD1. The CDR3 consists of 16 residues. The DNA for the CDR3 is TGTGCCAACAGTCCCCTCGGGACAGGGAGCAATCAGCCCCAGCACTTT. This translates into CANSPLGTGSNQPQHF.

About this clonotype: Germline is not matched at one junction end, which may reflect a read error. V is TRBV4-3 and J is TRBJ2-5, with D uncertain. This CDR3 spans 13 amino acids. The germline V gene encodes CDR1 LGHNA and CDR2 YSLEER. This CDR3 is CASSQDPGVTQYF. Here the CDR3 DNA reads TGTGCCAGCAGCCAAGATCCCGGAGTGACCCAGTACTTC.

For this clonotype: The junction differs from germline at one of its ends, possibly a read error. The chain couples TRBV5-1 to TRBJ2-7; possible D gene TRBD2, 6 bases. Germline CDR1 SGHRS, CDR2 YFSETQ. The CDR3 runs 16 residues. CDR3 loop: CASSLGTGSPSYEQHF. The CDR3 nucleotides read TGCGCCAGCAGCCTGGGGACCGGGAGTCCGTCCTACGAGCAGCACTTC.

As concerns this clonotype: Given a much more abundant clone one base away, this may be a read error. The chain couples TRBV5-6 to TRBJ1-1; no reliable D call. Germline assignment: CDR1 SGHDT and CDR2 YYEEEE. The CDR3 consists of 14 residues. V gave up 4 bases and J gave up 4 bases, with 14 bases separating them. The CDR3 sequence: CASSTYQGVTEAFF. In nucleotides, the CDR3 is TGTGCCAGCAGCACCTACCAAGGAGTCACTGAAGCTTTCTTT.

Note on this clonotype: A much more abundant neighbour one base away suggests this may be a read error. The chain employs TRBV12-3 or TRBV12-4 and TRBJ2-6; D unclear. V was pared by 7 bases and J by 2 bases, with 12 bases between. This CDR3 is built from 15 residues. The CDR3 sequence: CASTNSPAGANVLTF. The CDR3 DNA follows: TGTGCCAGCACTAATAGTCCTGCTGGGGCCAACGTCCTGACTTTC.

Notes on this clonotype: One end of the junction varies from germline; a read error may be responsible. This chain links TRBV28 with TRBJ1-6, with D perhaps TRBD1 (6 bases). The germline V gene encodes CDR1 MDHEN and CDR2 SYDVKM. The CDR3 is made up of 14 amino acids. CDR3 sequence (DNA): TGTGCCAGTACAGGGTATGAGGGGAATTCACCCCCCCACTTT. Translated: CASTGYEGNSPPHF.